This TCR beta chain was obtained from a study of T-cell memory formation after mild COVID-19. Study outcomes and limitations: Of the contracting clones, CD4+ ones lay mainly in CM and EM, and CD8+ ones in EMRA.

TCRdb independently ran MiXCR on the 5' RACE reads; one entry per CDR3 protein. The data contain about 430,000 distinct CDR3 sequences, 20% to 25% of them singletons. Only a few counts were recorded for this clonotype. Its matching antigen is unknown. Sequencing was done on a sample of PBMCs or a T cell subset sorted from them (not recorded which). The TCR sequence derives from an adult woman who had mild COVID-19 (a few samples of this study predate the infection). Cell type and time point are not known.

CDR3 region: CASSSSAQPQHF. As DNA, the CDR3 is TGTGCCAGCAGTTCCTCGGCTCAGCCCCAGCATTTT. J is TRBJ1-5 and V is TRBV12-3 or TRBV12-4; no definite D call. This CDR3 has 12 residues. The V end lost 4 bases, the J end lost 6 bases, and 7 bases lay between the germline ends.